Given below is one T cell receptor (beta chain) in context. This sample is part of a study of blood T cell repertoires in COVID-19. The wider study: Collection of acute and convalescent COVID-19 samples took place in the United States, Italy and Spain.

The authors' processing: Estimation of nucleated cell counts was performed using reference gene primer amplification. TCRdb keeps only in-frame clones here, not all; method: immunoSEQ multiplex PCR. V and J calls and clone size follow that table, whereas D and trimming were derived from the DNA. The sample comprises some 100,000 clones, 84% of which are singletons, and around a sixth rests with the top ten. The CDR3 loop spans 15 amino acids. V gave up 6 bases and J gave up 3 bases, with 18 bases separating them. Germline assignment: CDR1 WNHNN and CDR2 SYGVQD (reference sequence). The clonotype was recovered from a woman aged 55-70 years with acute or convalescent COVID-19. Material: peripheral blood. The chain is built from TRBV10-1 and TRBJ2-7, with D unresolved. CDR3 nucleotides: TGCGCCAGCAGCTCCGACACCCCGGATCGCTACGAGCAGTACTTC. Translation: CASSSDTPDRYEQYF.